Included here is one T cell receptor (beta chain) sequence, with context. This record comes from a study of blood T cell repertoires in COVID-19. Study-wide background: Sources were T cells, B-cell-depleted T cells, or PBMCs; the material itself was cDNA or gDNA.

V was pared by 4 bases and J by 4 bases, with 8 bases between. Germline V gives CDR1 SEHNR, CDR2 FQNEAQ (reference sequence). CDR3 length: 13 amino acids. Sequencing used immunoSEQ multiplex PCR; TCRdb keeps in-frame clones, though not all of them. The repertoire holds 200,000 to 300,000 clones, with 75% to 90% as singletons. This receptor was taken from a woman in her thirties or forties who had been exposed to COVID-19. This sequence joins TRBV7-9 and TRBJ1-5; the D is unclear. Sequenced: PBMCs or T cells enriched from blood (not recorded which). CDR3 DNA: TGTGCCAGCAGCTCCCAGGTTAATCAGCCCCAGCATTTT. This sequence encodes CASSSQVNQPQHF.